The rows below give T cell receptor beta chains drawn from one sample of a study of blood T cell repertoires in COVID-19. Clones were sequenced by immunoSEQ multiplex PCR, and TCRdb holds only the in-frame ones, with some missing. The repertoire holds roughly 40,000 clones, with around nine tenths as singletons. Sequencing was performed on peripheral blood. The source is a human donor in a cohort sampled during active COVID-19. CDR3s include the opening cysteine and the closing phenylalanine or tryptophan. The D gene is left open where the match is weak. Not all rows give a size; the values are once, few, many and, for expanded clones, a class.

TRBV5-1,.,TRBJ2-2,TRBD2,CASSLGAAGGPSGELFF,TGCGCCAGCAGCTTGGGCGCGGCGGGGGGGCCGTCCGGGGAGCTGTTTTTT
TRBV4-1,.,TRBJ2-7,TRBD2,CASSQGVSGGLDYEQYF,TGCGCCAGCAGCCAAGGAGTTAGCGGGGGCCTCGACTACGAGCAGTACTTC
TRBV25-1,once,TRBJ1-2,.,CATRGVGGGYTF,TGTGCCACCCGGGGGGTCGGAGGTGGCTACACCTTC
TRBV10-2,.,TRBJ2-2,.,CASSHGGPASTGELFF,TGCGCCAGCAGCCACGGGGGGCCCGCGAGCACCGGGGAGCTGTTTTTT
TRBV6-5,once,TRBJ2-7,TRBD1,CASSYSGTGELEQYF,TGTGCCAGCAGTTACTCTGGGACAGGGGAGTTGGAGCAGTACTTC
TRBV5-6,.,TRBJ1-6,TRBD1,CASSFWPGGSPLHF,TGTGCCAGCAGCTTTTGGCCAGGGGGGTCACCCCTCCACTTT
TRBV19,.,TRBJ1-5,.,CASSIEGNRASNQPQHF,TGTGCCAGTAGTATAGAGGGGAACAGGGCCAGCAATCAGCCCCAGCATTTT
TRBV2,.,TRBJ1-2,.,CASSGTGGNYGYTF,TGTGCCAGCAGTGGGACGGGGGGTAACTATGGCTACACCTTC
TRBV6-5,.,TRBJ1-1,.,CASRTAETEAFF,TGTGCCAGCAGGACAGCCGAGACTGAAGCTTTCTTT
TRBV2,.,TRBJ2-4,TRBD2,CASSLLTSGGNIQYF,TGTGCCAGCAGTCTCTTGACTAGCGGGGGGAACATTCAGTACTTC
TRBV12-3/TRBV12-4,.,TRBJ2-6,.,CASRDSGANVLTF,TGTGCCAGCCGGGACTCTGGGGCCAACGTCCTGACTTTC